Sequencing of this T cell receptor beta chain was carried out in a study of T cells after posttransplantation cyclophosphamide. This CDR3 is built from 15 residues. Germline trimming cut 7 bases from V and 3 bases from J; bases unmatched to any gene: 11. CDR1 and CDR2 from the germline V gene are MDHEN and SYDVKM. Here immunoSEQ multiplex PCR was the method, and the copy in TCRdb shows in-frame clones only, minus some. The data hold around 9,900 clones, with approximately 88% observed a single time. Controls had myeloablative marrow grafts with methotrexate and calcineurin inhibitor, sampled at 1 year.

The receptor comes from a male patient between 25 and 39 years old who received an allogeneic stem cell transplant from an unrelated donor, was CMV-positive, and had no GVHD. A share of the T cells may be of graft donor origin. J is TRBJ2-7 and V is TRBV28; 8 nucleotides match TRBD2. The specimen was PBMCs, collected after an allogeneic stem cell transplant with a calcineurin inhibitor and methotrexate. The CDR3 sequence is CASTPGVAGYYEQYF. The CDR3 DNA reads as TGTGCCAGCACTCCCGGGGTAGCGGGGTACTACGAGCAGTACTTC.